This entry lists 13 T cell receptor beta chains sequenced from one sample in a study of shared clonotypes between healthy human individuals. The repertoire was sequenced with immunoSEQ multiplex PCR; TCRdb's copy has only in-frame clones and lacks some. The table lists millions of clones, 90% to 95% of them singletons. It was CD45RO-negative cells, positively selected for CCR7, that made up naive CD8 cells, with terminally differentiated effector memory CD45RA+ cells excluded. What was sequenced was naive CD8+ T cells from PBMCs. The receptor set was obtained from a young man in good health. Some clones in this sample may be carry-over from other donors' samples.

The chain is built from TRBV10-3 and TRBJ2-3; 8 bases line up with TRBD2. The CDR3 totals 14 residues. V gave up 8 bases and J gave up 0 bases; unmatched junction bases: 4. The germline V gene encodes CDR1 ENHRY and CDR2 SYGVKD. The CDR3: CAIGQRESTDTQYF. CDR3 sequence (DNA): TGTGCCATCGGTCAGCGGGAGAGCACAGATACGCAGTATTTT.

Comment on this clone: The sample has other DNA sequences that encode this CDR3 too. V usage is TRBV10-3 and J usage is TRBJ1-1; tentatively, D is TRBD1 (5 bases). The CDR3 sequence is 13 residues long. Between the trimmed V and J ends, which lost 0 bases and 4 bases, there was a span of 6 bases. Looked up from germline, CDR1 is ENHRY and CDR2 is SYGVKD. CDR3 residues: CAISESGGTEAFF. CDR3 nucleotides: TGTGCCATCAGTGAGTCGGGGGGCACTGAAGCTTTCTTT.

The chain couples TRBV29-1 to TRBJ1-1, with unresolved D. The CDR3 runs to 11 residues. Trimming removed 5 bases at V and 6 bases at J, with 10 bases between. The germline V gene encodes CDR1 SQVTM and CDR2 ANQGSEA. This chain's CDR3 is CSVYGTPEAFF. In nucleotides, the CDR3 is TGCAGCGTTTACGGAACCCCTGAAGCTTTCTTT. The entire variable domain, with the rest obtained from reference TRBV29-1 and TRBJ1-1, is as follows: SAVISQKPSRDICQRGTSLTIQCQVDSQVTMMFWYRQQPGQSLTLIATANQGSEATYESGFVIDKFPISRPNLTFSTLTVSNMSPEDSSIYLCSVYGTPEAFFGQGTRLTVV.

This rearrangement joins TRBV29-1 to TRBJ2-1; the match to TRBD2 covers 10 bases. The CDR3 runs to 14 residues. Trimming removed 7 bases from V and 6 bases from J; junction bases left unmatched: 9. CDR1 and CDR2 (germline): SQVTM, ANQGSEA. The CDR3 protein is CSAVAGGLANEQFF. CDR3 bases: TGCAGCGCCGTAGCGGGAGGTCTGGCCAATGAGCAGTTCTTC.

As to this clone: The same CDR3 also results from other DNA sequences found in this sample. The chain couples TRBV7-9 to TRBJ2-5, with 7 positions matching TRBD1. Germline V CDR1 and CDR2: SEHNR, FQNEAQ (reference sequence). The CDR3 is 14 residues long. After removal of 5 bases from V and 2 bases from J, the junction contained 5 bases not matched to a gene. CDR3 amino acids: CASSPPGQQETQYF. Written as DNA, the CDR3 is TGTGCCAGCAGCCCACCGGGACAGCAAGAGACCCAGTACTTC.

The V and J genes are TRBV10-3 and TRBJ2-2; tentative D call: TRBD1 (6 bases). V gave up 0 bases and J gave up 6 bases, with 11 bases separating them. The V gene's germline CDR1 is ENHRY and CDR2 SYGVKD. This CDR3 is 15 amino acids long. CDR3 region: CAISESMGTPGELFF. CDR3 coding DNA: TGTGCCATCAGTGAGTCGATGGGGACACCCGGGGAGCTGTTTTTT.

The V gene is TRBV30, the J gene TRBJ2-1; TRBD2 might be the D (6 bases). Germline V gene data show CDR1 as GTSNPN and CDR2 as SVGIG (reference sequence). Trimming cost V 3 bases and J 4 bases, with 13 bases left between them. The CDR3 is made up of 14 amino acids. The CDR3 loop reads CAWSSGRFYNEQFF. The CDR3 region has the DNA TGTGCCTGGAGCAGCGGGCGCTTTTACAATGAGCAGTTCTTC.

This rearrangement joins TRBV28 to TRBJ2-1; no definite D call. Trimming cost V 6 bases and J 1 base, with 16 bases left between them. Germline V gene lookup returns CDR1 MDHEN and CDR2 SYDVKM. This CDR3 contains 16 residues. In DNA, the CDR3 is TGTGCCAGCAGCCGCTCGACGTTTGGGTCCTACAATGAGCAGTTCTTC. It encodes CASSRSTFGSYNEQFF.

The J gene is TRBJ2-7, the V gene TRBV6-9; D gene uncertain. The CDR3 sequence is 13 residues long. The germline gives CDR1 MNHGY, CDR2 SVAAGI. V was cut by 4 bases and J by 2 bases, with 9 bases left in between. The CDR3: CASSWYGAYEQYF. The CDR3 DNA is TGTGCCAGCAGTTGGTACGGAGCCTACGAGCAGTACTTC.

V is TRBV9 and J is TRBJ2-7; 11 nucleotides agree with TRBD2. CDR3 length equals 16 residues. Looked up from germline, CDR1 is SGDLS and CDR2 is YYNGEE. V shed 3 bases and J 5 bases; nucleotides not matched to a gene: 10. DNA of the CDR3: TGTGCCAGCAGCGGGGCTAGCGGGAGGCCGAGGGACGAGCAGTACTTC. It specifies CASSGASGRPRDEQYF.

Concerning this clone itself: Different DNA sequences within this sample yield the same CDR3. This chain uses TRBV19 with TRBJ2-3; D is undetermined. Between the trimmed V and J ends, which lost 4 bases and 3 bases, there was a span of 5 bases. This CDR3 has 12 amino acids. Germline CDR1 and CDR2: LNHDA and SQIVND (reference sequence). CDR3 coding DNA: TGTGCCAGTAGTACAGGAACAGATACGCAGTATTTT. Its translation is CASSTGTDTQYF. Full variable domain (rest looked up from reference TRBV19 and TRBJ2-3): DGGITQSPKYLFRKEGQNVTLSCEQNLNHDAMYWYRQDPGQGLRLIYYSQIVNDFQKGDIAEGYSVSREKKESFPLTVTSAQKNPTAFYLCASSTGTDTQYFGPGTRLTVL.

The chain couples TRBV5-1 to TRBJ2-1; D not resolved. The CDR3 totals 13 residues. Germline CDR1 SGHRS, CDR2 YFSETQ. V was cut by 4 bases and J by 8 bases, with 13 bases left in between. The CDR3 DNA reads as TGCGCCAGCAGCCCGCTAGGAATCGATGAGCAGTTCTTC. The encoded protein is CASSPLGIDEQFF.

The chain combines TRBV4-1 with TRBJ1-1; 8 bases are a match to TRBD1. In germline, CDR1 is MGHRA, CDR2 YSYEKL. The CDR3 extends over 14 amino acids. Germline trimming cut 1 base from V and 4 bases from J; bases unmatched to any gene: 2. The DNA of the CDR3 is TGCGCCAGCAGCCAAGGAGACAGGGGCACTGAAGCTTTCTTT. It codes for CASSQGDRGTEAFF.